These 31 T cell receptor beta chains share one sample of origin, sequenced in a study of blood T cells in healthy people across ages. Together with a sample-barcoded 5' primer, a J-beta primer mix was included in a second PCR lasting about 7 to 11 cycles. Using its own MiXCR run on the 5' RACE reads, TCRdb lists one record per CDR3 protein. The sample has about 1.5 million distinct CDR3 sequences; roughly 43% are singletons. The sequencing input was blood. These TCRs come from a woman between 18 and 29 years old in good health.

CDR3 sequence (DNA): TGTGCCAGCCGACCTATAAAGGGGGCGTTGTACAATGAGCAGTTCTTC. This translates into CASRPIKGALYNEQFF. This sequence joins TRBV27 and TRBJ2-1, with 7 bases that match TRBD1. CDR3 length: 16 amino acids. V lost 8 bases to trimming and J lost 4 bases; unmatched junction nucleotides: 14. In germline, CDR1 is MNHEY, CDR2 SMNVEV (reference sequence).

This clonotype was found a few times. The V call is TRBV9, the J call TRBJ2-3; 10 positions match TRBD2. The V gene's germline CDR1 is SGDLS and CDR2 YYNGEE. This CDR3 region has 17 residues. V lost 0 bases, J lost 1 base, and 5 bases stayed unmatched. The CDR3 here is CASSVGAGTSGTDTQYF. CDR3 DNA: TGTGCCAGCAGCGTAGGCGCCGGGACTAGCGGCACAGATACGCAGTATTTT.

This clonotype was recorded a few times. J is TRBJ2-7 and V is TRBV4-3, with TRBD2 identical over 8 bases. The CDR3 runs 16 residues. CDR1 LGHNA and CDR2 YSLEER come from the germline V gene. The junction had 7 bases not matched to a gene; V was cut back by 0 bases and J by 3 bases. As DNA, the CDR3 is TGCGCCAGCAGCCAAGATAGGAGCGGGAGATACTACGAGCAGTACTTC. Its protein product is CASSQDRSGRYYEQYF.

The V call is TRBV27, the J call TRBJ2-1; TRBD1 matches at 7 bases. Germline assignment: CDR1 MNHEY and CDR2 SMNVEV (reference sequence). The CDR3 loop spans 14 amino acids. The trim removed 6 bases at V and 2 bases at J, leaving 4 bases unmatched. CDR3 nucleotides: TGTGCCAGCAGATACAGGGGTCCCTACAATGAGCAGTTCTTC. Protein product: CASRYRGPYNEQFF.

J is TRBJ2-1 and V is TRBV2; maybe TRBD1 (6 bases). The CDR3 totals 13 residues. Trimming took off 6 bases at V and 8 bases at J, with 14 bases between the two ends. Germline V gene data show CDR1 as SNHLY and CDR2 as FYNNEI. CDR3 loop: CASSHRTAHEQFF. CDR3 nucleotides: TGTGCCAGCAGCCATCGGACAGCACATGAGCAGTTCTTC.

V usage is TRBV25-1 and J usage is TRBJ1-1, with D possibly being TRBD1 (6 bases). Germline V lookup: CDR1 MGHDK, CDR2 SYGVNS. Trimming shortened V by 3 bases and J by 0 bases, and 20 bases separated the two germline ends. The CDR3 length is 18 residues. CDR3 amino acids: CASSEMEGGGQLNTEAFF. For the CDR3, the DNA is TGTGCCAGCAGTGAGATGGAGGGGGGGGGGCAGCTGAACACTGAAGCTTTCTTT.

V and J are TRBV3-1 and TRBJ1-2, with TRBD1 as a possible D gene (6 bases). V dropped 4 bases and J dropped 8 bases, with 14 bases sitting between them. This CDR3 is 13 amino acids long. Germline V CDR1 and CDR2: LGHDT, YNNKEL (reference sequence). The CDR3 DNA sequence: TGTGCCAGCAGCCTTACAGGGTTAGTCGGCTACACCTTC. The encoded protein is CASSLTGLVGYTF.

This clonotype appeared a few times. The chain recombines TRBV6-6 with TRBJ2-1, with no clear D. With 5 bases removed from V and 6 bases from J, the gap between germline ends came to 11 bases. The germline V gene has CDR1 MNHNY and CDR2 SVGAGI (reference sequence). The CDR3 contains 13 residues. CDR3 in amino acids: CASSDTLGNEQFF. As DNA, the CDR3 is TGTGCCAGCAGTGATACTCTAGGCAATGAGCAGTTCTTC.

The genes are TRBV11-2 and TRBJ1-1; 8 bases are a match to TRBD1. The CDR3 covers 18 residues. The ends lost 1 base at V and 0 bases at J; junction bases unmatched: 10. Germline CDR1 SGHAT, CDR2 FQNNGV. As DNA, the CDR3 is TGTGCCAGCAGCTTAGCTTATCGGGACAGGAAAATGAACACTGAAGCTTTCTTT. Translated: CASSLAYRDRKMNTEAFF.

Written as DNA, the CDR3 is TGTGCCAGCAGCCACCGTCTCCAGACAGATACGCAGTATTTT. This translates into CASSHRLQTDTQYF. The gene calls are TRBV3-1 and TRBJ2-3; no clear D gene. The CDR3 totals 14 residues. Germline assignment: CDR1 LGHDT and CDR2 YNNKEL (reference sequence). Trimming shortened V by 3 bases and J by 3 bases, and 10 bases separated the two germline ends.

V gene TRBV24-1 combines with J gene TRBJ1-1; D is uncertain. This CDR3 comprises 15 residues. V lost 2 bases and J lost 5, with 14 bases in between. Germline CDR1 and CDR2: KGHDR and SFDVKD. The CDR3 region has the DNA TGTGCCACCAGTGATTCCGGCTACTCCGGGACTGAAGCTTTCTTT. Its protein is CATSDSGYSGTEAFF.

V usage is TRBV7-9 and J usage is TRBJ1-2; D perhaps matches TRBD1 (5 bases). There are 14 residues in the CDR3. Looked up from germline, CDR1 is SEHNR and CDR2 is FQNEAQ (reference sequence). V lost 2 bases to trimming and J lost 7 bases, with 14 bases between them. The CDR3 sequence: CASSLIGRASGYTF. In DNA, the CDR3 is TGTGCCAGCAGCTTAATTGGCAGGGCTTCTGGCTACACCTTC.

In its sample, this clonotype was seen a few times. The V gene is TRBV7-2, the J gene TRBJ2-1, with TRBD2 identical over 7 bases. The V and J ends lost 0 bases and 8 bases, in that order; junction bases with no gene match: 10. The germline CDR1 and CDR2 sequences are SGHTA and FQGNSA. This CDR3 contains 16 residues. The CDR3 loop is CASSLAGGGNIYEQFF. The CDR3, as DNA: TGTGCCAGCAGCTTAGCGGGCGGGGGAAATATATATGAGCAGTTCTTC.

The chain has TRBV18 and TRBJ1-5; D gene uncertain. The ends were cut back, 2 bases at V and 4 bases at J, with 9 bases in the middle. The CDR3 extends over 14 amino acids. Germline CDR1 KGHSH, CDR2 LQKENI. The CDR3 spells CASSPSASNQPQHF. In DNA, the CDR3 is TGTGCCAGCTCACCATCGGCCTCAAATCAGCCCCAGCATTTT.

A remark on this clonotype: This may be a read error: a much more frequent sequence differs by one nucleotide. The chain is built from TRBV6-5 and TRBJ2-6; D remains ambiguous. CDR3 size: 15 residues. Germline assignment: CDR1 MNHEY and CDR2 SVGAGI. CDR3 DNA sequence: TGTGCCTGCAGTTACTCGCTCTCTGGGGCCAACGTCCTGACTTTC. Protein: CACSYSLSGANVLTF.

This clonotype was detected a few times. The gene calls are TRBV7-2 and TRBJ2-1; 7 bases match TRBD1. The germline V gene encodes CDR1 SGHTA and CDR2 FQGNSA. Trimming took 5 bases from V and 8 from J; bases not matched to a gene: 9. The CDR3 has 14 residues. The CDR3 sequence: CASSPLTGNDEQFF. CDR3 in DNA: TGTGCCAGCAGCCCACTGACAGGGAACGATGAGCAGTTCTTC.

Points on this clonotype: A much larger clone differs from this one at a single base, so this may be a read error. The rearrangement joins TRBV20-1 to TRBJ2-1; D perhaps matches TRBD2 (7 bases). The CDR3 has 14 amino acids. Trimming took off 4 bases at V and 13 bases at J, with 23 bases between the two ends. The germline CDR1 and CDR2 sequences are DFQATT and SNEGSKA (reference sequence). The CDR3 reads CSAKWGGAEETQFF. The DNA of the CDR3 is TGCAGTGCTAAGTGGGGGGGGGCAGAGGAGACCCAGTTCTTC.

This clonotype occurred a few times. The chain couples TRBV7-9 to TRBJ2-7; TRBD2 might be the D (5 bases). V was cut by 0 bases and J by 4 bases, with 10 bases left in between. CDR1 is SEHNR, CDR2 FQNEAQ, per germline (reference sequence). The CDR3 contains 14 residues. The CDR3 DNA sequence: TGTGCCAGCAGCTTAGCTGCACGGGGTTACGAGCAGTACTTC. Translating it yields CASSLAARGYEQYF.

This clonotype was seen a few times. The CDR3: CASSYSMGSYGYTF. The DNA for the CDR3 is TGTGCCAGCAGTTACTCGATGGGGAGCTATGGCTACACCTTC. The V gene is TRBV6-5, the J gene TRBJ1-2, with no clear D. Germline V gene data show CDR1 as MNHEY and CDR2 as SVGAGI. V was pared by 0 bases and J by 4 bases, with 9 bases between. There are 14 residues in the CDR3.

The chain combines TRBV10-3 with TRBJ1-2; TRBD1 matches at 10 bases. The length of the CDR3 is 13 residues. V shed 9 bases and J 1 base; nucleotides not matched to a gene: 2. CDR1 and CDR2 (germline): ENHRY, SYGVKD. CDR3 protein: CAMGDRGNYGYTF. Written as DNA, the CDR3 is TGTGCCATGGGGGACAGGGGTAACTATGGCTACACCTTC.

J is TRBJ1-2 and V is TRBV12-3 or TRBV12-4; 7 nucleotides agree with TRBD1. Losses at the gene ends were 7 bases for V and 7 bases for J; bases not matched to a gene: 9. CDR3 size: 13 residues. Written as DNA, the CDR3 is TGTGCCAGCACCAGGACAGGCTTATCTGGCTACACCTTC. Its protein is CASTRTGLSGYTF.

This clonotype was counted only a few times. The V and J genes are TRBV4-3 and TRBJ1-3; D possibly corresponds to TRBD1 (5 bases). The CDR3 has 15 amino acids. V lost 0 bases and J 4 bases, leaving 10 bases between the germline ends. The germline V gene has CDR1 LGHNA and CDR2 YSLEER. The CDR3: CASSQDRALGNTIYF. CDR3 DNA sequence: TGCGCCAGCAGCCAAGACAGGGCTCTAGGAAACACCATATATTTT.

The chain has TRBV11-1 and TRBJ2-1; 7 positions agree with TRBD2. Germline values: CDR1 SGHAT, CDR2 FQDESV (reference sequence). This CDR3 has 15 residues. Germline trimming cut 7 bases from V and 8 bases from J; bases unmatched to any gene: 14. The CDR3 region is CASTDATKGGDEQFF. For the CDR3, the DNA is TGTGCCAGCACCGACGCCACTAAGGGAGGGGATGAGCAGTTCTTC.

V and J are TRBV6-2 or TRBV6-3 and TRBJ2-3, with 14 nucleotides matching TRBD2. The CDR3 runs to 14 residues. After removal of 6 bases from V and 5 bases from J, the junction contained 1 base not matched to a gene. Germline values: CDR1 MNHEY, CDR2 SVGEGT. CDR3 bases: TGTGCCAGCAGGGGACTAGCGGGAGTAGATACGCAGTATTTT. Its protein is CASRGLAGVDTQYF.

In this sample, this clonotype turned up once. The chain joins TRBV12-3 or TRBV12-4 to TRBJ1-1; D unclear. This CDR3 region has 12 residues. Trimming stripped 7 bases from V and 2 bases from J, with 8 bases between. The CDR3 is CASTERNTEAFF. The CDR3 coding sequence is TGTGCCAGCACCGAGAGAAACACTGAAGCTTTCTTT.

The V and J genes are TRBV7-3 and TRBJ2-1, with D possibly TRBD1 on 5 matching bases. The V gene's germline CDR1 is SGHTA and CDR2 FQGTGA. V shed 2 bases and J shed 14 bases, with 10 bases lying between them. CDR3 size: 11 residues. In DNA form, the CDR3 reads TGTGCCAGCAGCTTAGCAGGGCGAAAGTTCTTC. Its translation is CASSLAGRKFF.

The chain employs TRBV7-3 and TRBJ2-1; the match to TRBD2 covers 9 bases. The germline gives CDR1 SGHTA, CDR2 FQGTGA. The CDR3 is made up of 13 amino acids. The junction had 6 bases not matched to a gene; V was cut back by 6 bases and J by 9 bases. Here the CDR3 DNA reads TGTGCCAGCAGGTATCTAGCGGGATCTGAGCAGTTCTTC. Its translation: CASRYLAGSEQFF.

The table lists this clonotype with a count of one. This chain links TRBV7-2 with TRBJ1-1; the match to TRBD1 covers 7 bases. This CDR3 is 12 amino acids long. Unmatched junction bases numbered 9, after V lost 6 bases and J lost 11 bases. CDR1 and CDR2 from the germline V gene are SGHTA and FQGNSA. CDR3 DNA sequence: TGTGCCAGCAGTCCAGGGGGAAGAGTTGCTTTCTTT. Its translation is CASSPGGRVAFF.

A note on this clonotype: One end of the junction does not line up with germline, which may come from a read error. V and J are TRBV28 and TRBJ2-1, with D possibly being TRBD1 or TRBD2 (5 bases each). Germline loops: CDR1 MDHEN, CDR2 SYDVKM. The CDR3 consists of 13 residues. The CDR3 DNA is TGTGCCAGCAGTTTTTGGGGGTACAATGAGCAGTTGTTC. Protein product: CASSFWGYNEQLF.

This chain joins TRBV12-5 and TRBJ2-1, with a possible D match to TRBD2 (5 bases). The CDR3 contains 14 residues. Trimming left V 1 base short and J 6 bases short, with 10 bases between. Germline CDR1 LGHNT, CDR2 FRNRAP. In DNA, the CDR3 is TGTGCTAGTGGTTTGGGGCGCGGGTCCAATGAGCAGTTCTTC. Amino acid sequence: CASGLGRGSNEQFF.

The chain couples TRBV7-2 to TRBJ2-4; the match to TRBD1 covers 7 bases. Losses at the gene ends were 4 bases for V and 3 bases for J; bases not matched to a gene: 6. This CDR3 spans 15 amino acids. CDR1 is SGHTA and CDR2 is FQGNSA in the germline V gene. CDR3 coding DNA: TGTGCCAGCAGCTCGACTCCAGGGGGCAAAAACATTCAGTACTTC. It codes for CASSSTPGGKNIQYF. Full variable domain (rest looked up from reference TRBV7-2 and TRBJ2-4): GAGVSQSPSNKVTEKGKDVELRCDPISGHTALYWYRQSLGQGLEFLIYFQGNSAPDKSGLPSDRFSAERTGGSVSTLTIQRTQQEDSAVYLCASSSTPGGKNIQYFGAGTRLSVL.